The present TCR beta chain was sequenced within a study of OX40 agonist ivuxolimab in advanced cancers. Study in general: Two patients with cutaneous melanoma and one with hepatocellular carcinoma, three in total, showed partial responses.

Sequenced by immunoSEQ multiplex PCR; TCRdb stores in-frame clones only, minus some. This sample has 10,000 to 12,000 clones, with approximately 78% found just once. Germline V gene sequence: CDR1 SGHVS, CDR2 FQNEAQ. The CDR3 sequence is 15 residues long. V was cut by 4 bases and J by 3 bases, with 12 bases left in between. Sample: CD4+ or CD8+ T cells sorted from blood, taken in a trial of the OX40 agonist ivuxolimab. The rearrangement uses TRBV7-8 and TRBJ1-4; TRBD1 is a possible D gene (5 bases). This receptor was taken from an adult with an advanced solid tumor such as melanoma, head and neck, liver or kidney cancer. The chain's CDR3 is CASSSGFGPNEKLFF. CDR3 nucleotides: TGTGCCAGCAGCTCAGGGTTCGGCCCTAATGAAAAACTGTTTTTT.